This T cell receptor beta chain is drawn from a study of T cells in localized non-small cell lung cancer. Study-wide results and caveats: Longer overall survival was associated with a higher density of T cells in the blood. Heterogeneity within the tumor remains possible, as just one region underwent sequencing.

Data came from immunoSEQ multiplex PCR; TCRdb stores just in-frame clones and leaves some out. Of tens of thousands of clones in the sample, roughly 86% were seen once. Remarks on this clone: Its specificity is unknown.

Between the trimmed V and J ends, which lost 5 bases and 8 bases, there was a span of 9 bases. The CDR3 runs 11 residues. Germline values: CDR1 MDHEN, CDR2 SYDVKM. The source is a man aged 35 to 69 with stage I squamous cell lung carcinoma. The gene calls are TRBV28 and TRBJ1-1, with D perhaps TRBD1 (5 bases). The sample here was peripheral blood, taken before any cancer treatment. CDR3 in amino acids: CASSGALEAFF. For the CDR3, the DNA is TGTGCCAGCAGTGGGGCACTGGAAGCTTTCTTT. Filled out from reference TRBV28 and TRBJ1-1, the complete variable domain reads DVKVTQSSRYLVKRTGEKVFLECVQDMDHENMFWYRQDPGLGLRLIYFSYDVKMKEKGDIPEGYSVSREKKERFSLILESASTNQTSMYLCASSGALEAFFGQGTRLTVV.